A selection of T cell receptor beta chains follows, all from one sample in a study of CD8+CD57+ T cells in acquired aplastic anemia. TCRdb reanalysed the reads using MiXCR and keeps one entry per CDR3 protein. The profile shows about 220,000 distinct CDR3 sequences, around 45% of them singletons. Source material: sorted CD4+, CD8+, or CD8+CD57+ T cells (not recorded which) from PBMCs. The receptors here all came from a human donor with aplastic anemia. CDR3s include the opening cysteine and the closing phenylalanine or tryptophan. D genes are given only for firm matches.

D	V	J	CDR3
.	TRBV12-3/TRBV12-4	TRBJ2-2	CASSPQGRITGELFF
TRBD1	TRBV7-9	TRBJ1-1	CASSSNRGVMNTEAFF
TRBD2	TRBV11-2	TRBJ2-5	CASREASGSWTETQYF
.	TRBV7-8	TRBJ2-7	CAVTSYEQYF
.	TRBV29-1	TRBJ2-1	CSVESGPSMYNEQFF
TRBD2	TRBV2	TRBJ2-1	CASRVAGGAHNEQFF
.	TRBV2	TRBJ1-6	CASSVRGDNSPLHF
.	TRBV27	TRBJ1-6	CASSLYWGGGKNSPLHF
TRBD1	TRBV19	TRBJ1-6	CASSSRQGLVESSPLHF
TRBD1	TRBV15	TRBJ1-2	CATSRENRGHGYTF
TRBD1	TRBV3-1	TRBJ1-2	CASSNRDRINYGYTF
.	TRBV11-2	TRBJ1-1	CASSREEDTEAFF
.	TRBV19	TRBJ2-7	CASSIQGQTYEQYF
TRBD1	TRBV19	TRBJ1-1	CASRMTGSNTEAFF
.	TRBV19	TRBJ1-2	CASSIGDRVGTGGYTF
TRBD1	TRBV6-6	TRBJ2-2	CASSLPPRTGVGGTLITGELFF
TRBD1	TRBV6-6	TRBJ1-1	CASSQTGQGIISAFF
.	TRBV15	TRBJ1-5	CATSRGDEDGPLEQPQHF
TRBD2	TRBV19	TRBJ2-1	CASSTTSGRSYNEQFF
TRBD1	TRBV7-2	TRBJ1-1	CASSLDSRQGANTEAFF
TRBD2	TRBV15	TRBJ2-3	CATSTVIAGATDTQYF
.	TRBV28	TRBJ1-1	CASVRNTEAFF